The next 7 T cell receptor beta chains were all read from a single sample in a study of blood T cell repertoires in COVID-19. Measured with immunoSEQ multiplex PCR; TCRdb has only the in-frame clones, and not every one. The repertoire includes more than 250,000 clones, about 89% of them detected once, and 2.6% sits in the top ten. The sample comprised PBMCs or T cells enriched from blood (not recorded which). The receptors stem from a woman aged 18-30 years who had recovered from COVID-19.

This clone appeared a single time. The chain employs TRBV7-2 and TRBJ1-6; D uncertain. Between the trimmed V and J ends, which lost 0 bases and 0 bases, there was a span of 9 bases. CDR3 length: 17 residues. Germline CDR1 SGHTA, CDR2 FQGNSA. CDR3 DNA: TGTGCCAGCAGCTTAGCCTCCTTGAGCTCCTATAATTCACCCCTCCACTTT. Translating gives CASSLASLSSYNSPLHF.

The chain links TRBV9 to TRBJ1-2; no clear D. Trimming stripped 1 base from V and 2 bases from J, with 12 bases between. The germline gives CDR1 SGDLS, CDR2 YYNGEE. The CDR3 totals 15 residues. CDR3 coding DNA: TGTGCCAGCAGCGTAACACACAGTGCGAACTATGGCTACACCTTC. It codes for CASSVTHSANYGYTF.

The chain couples TRBV19 to TRBJ2-1; 12 bases are a match to TRBD1. Germline trimming cut 6 bases from V and 9 bases from J; bases unmatched to any gene: 9. The CDR3 loop spans 15 amino acids. Germline V CDR1 and CDR2: LNHDA, SQIVND (reference sequence). This CDR3 is CASSRWGQGAVEQFF. The CDR3 DNA sequence: TGTGCCAGTAGCCGGTGGGGACAGGGGGCGGTTGAGCAGTTCTTC.

The V call is TRBV27, the J call TRBJ2-7; 8 nucleotides line up with TRBD1. V trimming: 8 bases; J trimming: 4 bases; junction bases outside the gene matches: 7. CDR3 length equals 13 residues. Germline V gives CDR1 MNHEY, CDR2 SMNVEV (reference sequence). For the CDR3, the DNA is TGTGCCAGCCTAGGGCGGACAGGGTACGAGCAGTACTTC. It yields the protein CASLGRTGYEQYF.

The CDR3 nucleotides read TGTGCCAGCAGCCTAGGGGAAGGAGCGGGAGGGGGTGAGCAGTTCTTC. Protein: CASSLGEGAGGGEQFF. V is TRBV11-2 and J is TRBJ2-1, with TRBD2 matching 10 bases. V trimming: 5 bases; J trimming: 9 bases; junction bases outside the gene matches: 13. CDR3 length: 16 amino acids. Germline values: CDR1 SGHAT, CDR2 FQNNGV.

The rearrangement joins TRBV9 to TRBJ1-5; possibly TRBD1 for D (6 bases). V was pared by 0 bases and J by 0 bases, with 7 bases between. The CDR3 spans 15 residues. The germline V gene has CDR1 SGDLS and CDR2 YYNGEE. CDR3 nucleotide sequence: TGTGCCAGCAGCGTAGCAGGGGCTAGCAATCAGCCCCAGCATTTT. This translates into CASSVAGASNQPQHF. Full variable domain (outside the CDR3, taken from reference TRBV9 and TRBJ1-5): DSGVTQTPKHLITATGQRVTLRCSPRSGDLSVYWYQQSLDQGLQFLIQYYNGEERAKGNILERFSAQQFPDLHSELNLSSLELGDSALYFCASSVAGASNQPQHFGDGTRLSIL.

Written as DNA, the CDR3 is TGTGCCAGCAGCTTAGCAGGTAGCTCCGAGCAGTACTTC. Its protein is CASSLAGSSEQYF. The chain has TRBV7-2 and TRBJ2-7; D is ambiguous. CDR3 length: 13 amino acids. From germline, CDR1 is SGHTA and CDR2 FQGNSA. V lost 0 bases to trimming and J lost 6 bases, with 9 bases between them.